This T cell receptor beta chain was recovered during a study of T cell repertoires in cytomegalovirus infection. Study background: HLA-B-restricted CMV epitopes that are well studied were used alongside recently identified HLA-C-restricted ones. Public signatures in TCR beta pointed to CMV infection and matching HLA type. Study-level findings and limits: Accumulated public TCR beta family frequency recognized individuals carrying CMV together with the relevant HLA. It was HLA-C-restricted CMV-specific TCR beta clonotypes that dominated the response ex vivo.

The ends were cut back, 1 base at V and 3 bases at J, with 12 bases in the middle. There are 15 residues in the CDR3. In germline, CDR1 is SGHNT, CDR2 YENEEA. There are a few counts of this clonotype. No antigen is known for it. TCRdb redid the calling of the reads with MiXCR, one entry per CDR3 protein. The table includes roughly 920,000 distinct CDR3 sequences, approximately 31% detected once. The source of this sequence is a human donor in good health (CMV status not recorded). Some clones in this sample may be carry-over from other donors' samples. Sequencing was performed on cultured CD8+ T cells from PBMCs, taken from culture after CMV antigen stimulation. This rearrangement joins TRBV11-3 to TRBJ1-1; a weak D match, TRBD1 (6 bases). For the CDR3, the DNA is TGTGCCAGCAGCTTAGCTGCAGGGGCCGACACTGAAGCTTTCTTT. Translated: CASSLAAGADTEAFF. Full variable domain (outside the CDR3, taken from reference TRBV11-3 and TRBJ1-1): EAGVVQSPRYKIIEKKQPVAFWCNPISGHNTLYWYLQNLGQGPELLIRYENEEAVDDSQLPKDRFSAERLKGVDSTLKIQPAELGDSAVYLCASSLAAGADTEAFFGQGTRLTVV.